Shown below are 13 T cell receptor beta chains from a single sample sequenced in a study of T cells in Graves' hyperthyroidism and ophthalmopathy. Researchers amplified the TCR beta CDR3 regions from RNA transcripts. HTBI primers drove first-round RT-PCR of the TCR CDR3. TCRdb called the multiplex PCR reads again in MiXCR, with one record for every CDR3 protein. Of about 50,000 distinct CDR3 sequences in the sample, 49% were seen once. The sequenced sample was peripheral blood or thyroid tissue (not recorded which). These receptor sequences come from a woman aged 45-65 years with Graves' hyperthyroidism.

The chain uses TRBV2 and TRBJ2-2; 12 positions agree with TRBD2. J lost 4 bases, V lost 6 bases, and 3 bases had no gene match. There are 15 residues in the CDR3. CDR1 SNHLY and CDR2 FYNNEI come from the germline V gene. CDR3 DNA sequence: TGTGCCAGCAGAGTGACTAGCGGGAGCACCGGGGAGCTGTTTTTT. Protein product: CASRVTSGSTGELFF.

This clonotype was counted ten times or more. The chain links TRBV20-1 to TRBJ2-3; D is possibly TRBD2 (7 bases). The V gene lost 1 base and the J gene lost 8 bases, with 25 bases spanning the gap. This CDR3 spans 17 amino acids. The germline CDR1 and CDR2 sequences are DFQATT and SNEGSKA (reference sequence). The CDR3 DNA reads TGCAGTGCTAGAGTACGAAGGGGGGGGCCCCCCGGAGGTACGCAGTATTTT. Translation gives CSARVRRGGPPGGTQYF.

The chain employs TRBV20-1 and TRBJ2-7; no reliable D call. The CDR3 has 13 residues. Germline V CDR1 and CDR2: DFQATT, SNEGSKA (reference sequence). Trimming removed 3 bases at V and 3 bases at J, with 12 bases between. CDR3 loop: CSASGRTGYEQYF. The CDR3 DNA follows: TGCAGTGCTAGCGGACGGACCGGCTACGAGCAGTACTTC.

The gene calls are TRBV15 and TRBJ1-2, with 8 bases fitting TRBD1. This CDR3 is built from 13 residues. The V gene's germline CDR1 is LNHNV and CDR2 YYDKDF (reference sequence). V dropped 9 bases and J dropped 7; count of bases not matched to a gene: 10. CDR3: CATRSRQGAGYTF. DNA for the CDR3: TGTGCCACGAGATCCCGGCAGGGGGCTGGCTACACCTTC.

This clonotype was detected many times. The genes are TRBV6-1 and TRBJ1-5; D might be TRBD1 (5 bases). CDR3 length: 13 residues. The V gene's germline CDR1 is MNHNS and CDR2 SASEGT. V gave up 7 bases and J gave up 3 bases, with 10 bases separating them. CDR3 residues: CASISRANQPQHF. The CDR3 DNA reads as TGTGCCAGCATATCCAGGGCCAATCAGCCCCAGCATTTT.

Points on this clonotype: At one boundary the junction diverges from the germline segment, which might be a read error. V usage is TRBV29-1 and J usage is TRBJ2-6; D may match TRBD1 or TRBD2 (5 bases each). CDR3 length: 12 residues. In germline, CDR1 is SQVTM, CDR2 ANQGSEA. The CDR3 protein is CSVDTGANVQTF. The CDR3 DNA sequence: TGCAGCGTTGATACCGGGGCCAACGTCCAGACTTTC.

By its share, this clonotype is medium-sized. The chain links TRBV7-6 to TRBJ1-4, with D hard to call. The V and J ends lost 5 bases and 0 bases respectively, with 10 bases between them. Germline assignment: CDR1 SGHVS and CDR2 FNYEAQ. This CDR3 is built from 15 residues. The DNA of the CDR3 is TGTGCCAGCAGCCTCGCGGCTTCAACTAATGAAAAACTGTTTTTT. Translated: CASSLAASTNEKLFF.

The chain has TRBV15 and TRBJ2-7; the D call may be TRBD1 or TRBD2 (5 bases each). Germline CDR1 and CDR2: LNHNV and YYDKDF (reference sequence). V lost 4 bases to trimming and J lost 2 bases, with 15 bases between them. This CDR3 is 15 amino acids long. The CDR3 DNA follows: TGTGCCACCAGCAATGTGCACGGGGACCCCTACGAGCAGTACTTC. It codes for CATSNVHGDPYEQYF.

This clonotype was observed at least ten times. This chain links TRBV9 with TRBJ1-2; D remains unclear. The CDR3 has 13 residues. Germline V gene data show CDR1 as SGDLS and CDR2 as YYNGEE. Trimming stripped 1 base from V and 6 bases from J, with 10 bases between. CDR3 nucleotides: TGTGCCAGCAGCGTAACGTGGCGGAATGGCTACACCTTC. It specifies CASSVTWRNGYTF.

This sequence joins TRBV7-9 and TRBJ1-1, with unresolved D. This CDR3 comprises 13 residues. The V gene's germline CDR1 is SEHNR and CDR2 FQNEAQ (reference sequence). Trimming shortened V by 5 bases and J by 4 bases, and 11 bases separated the two germline ends. The CDR3 reads CASSQEDGTEAFF. DNA of the CDR3: TGTGCCAGCAGCCAAGAGGACGGCACTGAAGCTTTCTTT.

This clonotype was observed at least ten times. The DNA of the CDR3 is TGCAGTGCTAGGGACCCACGTGGGAGCTACGAGCAGTACTTC. The encoded protein is CSARDPRGSYEQYF. V and J are TRBV20-1 and TRBJ2-7; maybe TRBD2 (5 bases). The CDR3 is 14 residues long. Trimming pared 3 bases from V and 3 bases from J, leaving 15 bases between. In germline, CDR1 is DFQATT, CDR2 SNEGSKA (reference sequence).

The chain recombines TRBV29-1 with TRBJ1-5; D is undetermined. The germline CDR1 and CDR2 sequences are SQVTM and ANQGSEA. The V and J ends lost 3 bases and 4 bases respectively, with 10 bases between them. The CDR3 runs to 13 residues. CDR3 in DNA: TGCAGCGTTGAGGGGAGGGCAAATCAGCCCCAGCATTTT. Translation gives CSVEGRANQPQHF.

With regard to this clonotype: Relative to the germline gene, one junction end is altered; a read error may explain this. In DNA, the CDR3 is TGCGCCAGCAGCCCCGGGACAGGGGGCGCTGGGACTGAAGCTTTCTTT. This translates into CASSPGTGGAGTEAFF. This sequence joins TRBV7-2 and TRBJ1-1; 12 positions agree with TRBD1. CDR3 size: 16 residues. Germline V gene data show CDR1 as SGHTA and CDR2 as FQGNSA.